The 22 T cell receptor beta chains below all came from one sample that was sequenced in a study of human T cells and chemical hapten exposure (dated by TCRdb to about 2021). The label giving this sample's time point can be read as: patch test 1, 2 weeks after DPC sensitization. The treatment or condition label corresponds to: therapeutic diphenylcyclopropenone sensitization with weekly scalp DPC. Receptor libraries were prepared by RACE. The sequencer listed for this sample is NextSeq 500. The public reads were run again by TCRdb, first through fastp at Q25 and then through MiXCR, and only productive beta chains were kept. Rows matching on CDR3 protein sequence are summarized as one entry with the most common DNA and genes. This sample comprises around 110,000 distinct CDR3 sequences, 9.5% to 13% of them detected only once. Approximately 1.5% of the sample lies in the top ten. Material: whole blood, obtained in connection with sensitization to the hapten diphenylcyclopropenone (DPC). These receptors were obtained from a woman in her forties or fifties with alopecia areata. Some clones in this sample may be carry-over from other donors' samples.

This clonotype has ten or more counts. The rearrangement uses TRBV15 and TRBJ1-1; D is undetermined. V gave up 1 base and J gave up 0 bases, with 9 bases separating them. This CDR3 region has 15 residues. Germline values: CDR1 LNHNV, CDR2 YYDKDF (reference sequence). CDR3 amino acids: CATSRVLRLNTEAFF. In nucleotides, the CDR3 is TGTGCCACCAGCAGAGTTCTCAGGCTGAACACTGAAGCTTTCTTT.

This clonotype was detected a few times. The genes are TRBV7-2 and TRBJ2-2; D might be TRBD1 (6 bases). CDR3 size: 15 residues. Germline lookup yields CDR1 SGHTA and CDR2 FQGNSA. The ends were cut back, 4 bases at V and 4 bases at J, with 13 bases in the middle. DNA of the CDR3: TGTGCCAGCAGCTCTCCCACAGGGACCACCGGGGAGCTGTTTTTT. It codes for CASSSPTGTTGELFF. Complete variable domain (other parts from reference TRBV7-2 and TRBJ2-2): GAGVSQSPSNKVTEKGKDVELRCDPISGHTALYWYRQSLGQGLEFLIYFQGNSAPDKSGLPSDRFSAERTGGSVSTLTIQRTQQEDSAVYLCASSSPTGTTGELFFGEGSRLTVL.

The rearrangement joins TRBV27 to TRBJ2-7; 9 nucleotides match TRBD1. J gave up 4 bases and V 4 bases, and 14 bases lay outside the gene matches. There are 17 residues in the CDR3. Germline-derived CDR1 and CDR2 are MNHEY and SMNVEV (reference sequence). The CDR3 sequence: CASSSLTRTGVRYEQYF. DNA for the CDR3: TGTGCCAGCAGTTCACTAACCCGGACAGGGGTTAGGTACGAGCAGTACTTC.

This clonotype was observed at least ten times. This chain connects TRBV28 to TRBJ2-3; 8 nucleotides align to TRBD2. Unmatched junction bases numbered 12, after V lost 4 bases and J lost 3 bases. CDR1 and CDR2 from the germline V gene are MDHEN and SYDVKM. CDR3 length: 17 residues. For the CDR3, the DNA is TGTGCCAGCAGTTCAGATACGGGCGCGGGAGGAACAGATACGCAGTATTTT. Amino acids: CASSSDTGAGGTDTQYF.

The chain employs TRBV9 and TRBJ2-7, with TRBD1 matching over 7 bases. From germline, CDR1 is SGDLS and CDR2 YYNGEE. The ends lost 0 bases at V and 1 base at J; junction bases unmatched: 4. The CDR3 totals 15 residues. The CDR3 sequence is CASSVGQGQSYEQYF. For the CDR3, the DNA is TGTGCCAGCAGCGTAGGGCAGGGACAGTCCTACGAGCAGTACTTC.

This clonotype turned up a few times. The genes are TRBV20-1 and TRBJ2-7, with 7 bases matching TRBD2. After removal of 4 bases from V and 3 bases from J, the junction contained 12 bases not matched to a gene. This CDR3 comprises 15 residues. CDR1 is DFQATT, CDR2 SNEGSKA, per germline (reference sequence). CDR3 region: CSAKRGASGNYEQYF. The CDR3 DNA is TGCAGTGCTAAACGGGGCGCTAGCGGAAACTACGAGCAGTACTTC.

V usage is TRBV7-9 and J usage is TRBJ1-6; no firm D call. The CDR3 is 12 amino acids. The V and J ends lost 5 bases and 11 bases respectively, with 10 bases between them. Germline CDR1 is SEHNR and CDR2 is FQNEAQ (reference sequence). CDR3 amino acids: CASSRMNTPLHF. The CDR3 region has the DNA TGTGCCAGCAGCCGCATGAACACACCCCTCCACTTT.

Ten or more counts support this clonotype. The chain carries TRBV20-1 and TRBJ2-4; D may match TRBD1 or TRBD2 (5 bases each). Trimming stripped 0 bases from V and 2 bases from J, with 8 bases between. The CDR3 has 14 amino acids. Per the germline V gene, CDR1 is DFQATT and CDR2 is SNEGSKA (reference sequence). CDR3: CSARDGGSKNIQYF. In nucleotides, the CDR3 is TGCAGTGCTAGAGATGGGGGATCCAAAAACATTCAGTACTTC.

J is TRBJ1-2 and V is TRBV4-3, with D perhaps matching TRBD1 (5 bases). Germline loops: CDR1 LGHNA, CDR2 YSLEER. The CDR3 consists of 16 residues. Deletions cut 1 base from V and 6 bases from J, with 18 bases between. The CDR3 DNA follows: TGCGCCAGCAGCCAAGGAGCCCTTGGGACGGATAATGGCTACACCTTC. It is translated as CASSQGALGTDNGYTF.

This clonotype was seen repeatedly, ten times or more. The J gene is TRBJ1-1, the V gene TRBV27; 8 bases fit TRBD1. V shed 4 bases, J shed 8 bases, and the junction held 24 bases outside the gene matches. The CDR3 contains 19 residues. Germline CDR1 and CDR2: MNHEY and SMNVEV (reference sequence). CDR3 loop: CASSSLQLHQGARPREAFF. The CDR3 DNA sequence: TGTGCCAGCAGTTCACTTCAACTTCATCAGGGGGCGAGGCCCCGGGAAGCTTTCTTT.

This clonotype has a count of ten or more. V gene TRBV7-9 combines with J gene TRBJ2-2, with D perhaps matching TRBD2 (5 bases). Between the trimmed V and J ends, which lost 6 bases and 6 bases, there was a span of 8 bases. The V gene's germline CDR1 is SEHNR and CDR2 FQNEAQ (reference sequence). This CDR3 contains 12 residues. This CDR3 is CASRPSSGELFF. The CDR3, as DNA: TGTGCCAGCAGGCCTAGCTCCGGGGAGCTGTTTTTT.

This clonotype was seen a handful of times. The V call is TRBV7-6, the J call TRBJ2-5; 11 nucleotides agree with TRBD2. CDR3 length: 16 amino acids. Germline CDR1 SGHVS, CDR2 FNYEAQ. Unmatched junction bases numbered 6, after V lost 3 bases and J lost 3 bases. The CDR3 nucleotides read TGTGCCAGCAGCTTTAGCGGGGGGGCCCTTAAAGAGACCCAGTACTTC. It codes for CASSFSGGALKETQYF.

This clonotype appeared a few times. The chain combines TRBV7-9 with TRBJ2-1; 12 bases are shared with TRBD2. This CDR3 contains 15 residues. Germline loops: CDR1 SEHNR, CDR2 FQNEAQ (reference sequence). After removal of 5 bases from V and 4 bases from J, the junction contained 3 bases not matched to a gene. This CDR3 reads CASSRLAGEYNEQFF. The CDR3 DNA sequence: TGTGCCAGCAGCCGACTAGCGGGGGAGTACAATGAGCAGTTCTTC.

The V call is TRBV5-1, the J call TRBJ2-7; 7 bases map to TRBD2. Germline CDR1 is SGHRS and CDR2 is YFSETQ. V was clipped by 5 bases and J by 3 bases; unmatched bases: 5. The CDR3 contains 13 residues. This CDR3 reads CASSLSGNYEQYF. CDR3 coding DNA: TGCGCCAGCAGTTTAAGCGGGAACTACGAGCAGTACTTC. The full variable domain, with the rest looked up from reference TRBV5-1 and TRBJ2-7, is KAGVTQTPRYLIKTRGQQVTLSCSPISGHRSVSWYQQTPGQGLQFLFEYFSETQRNKGNFPGRFSGRQFSNSRSEMNVSTLELGDSALYLCASSLSGNYEQYFGPGTRLTVT.

This chain links TRBV18 with TRBJ1-1, with D possibly matching TRBD1 (5 bases). This CDR3 has 14 amino acids. Trimming took 1 base from V and 5 from J, leaving 11 bases between them. CDR1 is KGHSH, CDR2 LQKENI, per germline. CDR3: CASSPRDGRTEAFF. The DNA of the CDR3 is TGTGCCAGCTCACCACGGGACGGTAGAACTGAAGCTTTCTTT.

The J gene is TRBJ2-2, the V gene TRBV5-1, with a weak D call TRBD1 (5 bases). The CDR3 runs to 13 residues. The V end was cut by 5 bases, the J end by 5 bases, with 10 bases between. The germline CDR1 and CDR2 sequences are SGHRS and YFSETQ. The chain's CDR3 is CASSGQETGELFF. CDR3 DNA: TGCGCCAGCAGTGGACAAGAAACCGGGGAGCTGTTTTTT. Drawing the rest from reference TRBV5-1 and TRBJ2-2, the complete variable domain is KAGVTQTPRYLIKTRGQQVTLSCSPISGHRSVSWYQQTPGQGLQFLFEYFSETQRNKGNFPGRFSGRQFSNSRSEMNVSTLELGDSALYLCASSGQETGELFFGEGSRLTVL.

This clonotype was found a few times. The chain couples TRBV11-2 to TRBJ2-1; D gene unclear. This CDR3 spans 14 amino acids. The V gene's germline CDR1 is SGHAT and CDR2 FQNNGV. V dropped 1 base and J dropped 8 bases, with 12 bases sitting between them. The CDR3 region is CASSLATAQHEQFF. DNA for the CDR3: TGTGCCAGCAGCTTAGCTACCGCGCAGCATGAGCAGTTCTTC.

This clonotype was recorded a few times. The chain carries TRBV5-1 and TRBJ2-3, with TRBD2 matching 13 bases. The CDR3 contains 21 residues. The V segment lost 6 bases and the J segment 0 bases; nucleotides outside the gene matches: 19. CDR1 is SGHRS, CDR2 YFSETQ, per germline. The DNA for the CDR3 is TGCGCCAGCATAAGGACTAGCGGGGGAACCGCCAGCATCTCTAGCACAGATACGCAGTATTTT. This translates into CASIRTSGGTASISSTDTQYF.

This clonotype was counted at least ten times. The chain carries TRBV6-2 or TRBV6-3 and TRBJ1-5; a possible D gene is TRBD1 (6 bases). This CDR3 is built from 15 residues. CDR1 and CDR2 from the germline V gene are MNHEY and SVGEGT. Trimming removed 4 bases at V and 5 bases at J, with 15 bases between. CDR3 protein: CASSSGTLDHQPQHF. CDR3 nucleotides: TGTGCCAGCAGTTCCGGGACACTAGACCATCAGCCCCAGCATTTT.

The gene calls are TRBV6-2 or TRBV6-3 and TRBJ2-7; maybe TRBD1 (6 bases). CDR1 and CDR2 (germline): MNHEY, SVGEGT. Trimming left V 6 bases short and J 4 bases short, with 10 bases between. There are 12 residues in the CDR3. This CDR3 is CASSRGQYEQYF. In DNA form, the CDR3 reads TGTGCCAGCAGCCGGGGACAATACGAGCAGTACTTC.

This clonotype has at least ten counts. V is TRBV6-2 or TRBV6-3 and J is TRBJ1-1, with D possibly being TRBD1 (5 bases). The CDR3 has 14 amino acids. The ends were cut back, 3 bases at V and 7 bases at J, with 15 bases in the middle. Per germline, CDR1 MNHEY and CDR2 SVGEGT. The CDR3 DNA reads as TGTGCCAGCAGTTATGGGGCAGGCCCGGATGAAGCTTTCTTT. This translates into CASSYGAGPDEAFF.

This clonotype was detected ten times or more. The V gene is TRBV4-2, the J gene TRBJ1-5, with D perhaps matching TRBD1 (6 bases). Trimming removed 0 bases from V and 5 bases from J, with 8 bases in between. The CDR3 covers 14 residues. Germline lookup yields CDR1 LGHNA and CDR2 YNFKEQ. The CDR3 spells CASSQDSGDQPQHF. CDR3 bases: TGTGCCAGCAGCCAAGATTCAGGGGATCAGCCCCAGCATTTT.